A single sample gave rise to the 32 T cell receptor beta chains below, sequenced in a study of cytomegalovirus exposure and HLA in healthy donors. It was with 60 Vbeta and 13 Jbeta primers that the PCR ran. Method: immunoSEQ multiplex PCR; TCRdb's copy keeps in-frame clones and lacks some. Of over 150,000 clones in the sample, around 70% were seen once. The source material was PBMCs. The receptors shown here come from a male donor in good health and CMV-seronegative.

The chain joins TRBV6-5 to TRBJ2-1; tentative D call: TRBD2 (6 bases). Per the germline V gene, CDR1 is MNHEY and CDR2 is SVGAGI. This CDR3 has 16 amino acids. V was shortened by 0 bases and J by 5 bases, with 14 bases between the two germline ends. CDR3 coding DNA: TGTGCCAGCAGTTACTCCGAGGCTAGCGTCAACAATGAGCAGTTCTTC. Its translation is CASSYSEASVNNEQFF.

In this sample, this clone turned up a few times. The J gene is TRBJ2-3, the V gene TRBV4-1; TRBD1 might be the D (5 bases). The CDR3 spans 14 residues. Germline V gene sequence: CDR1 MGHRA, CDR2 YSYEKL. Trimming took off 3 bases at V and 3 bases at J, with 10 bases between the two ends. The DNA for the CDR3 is TGCGCCAGCAGCCATGGGGCCGGTACAGATACGCAGTATTTT. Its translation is CASSHGAGTDTQYF.

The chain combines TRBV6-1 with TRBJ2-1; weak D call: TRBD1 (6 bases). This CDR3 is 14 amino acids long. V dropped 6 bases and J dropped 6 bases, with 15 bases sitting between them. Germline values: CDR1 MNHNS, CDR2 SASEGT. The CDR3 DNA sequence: TGTGCCAGCAGCGTTGGGGAAGGGGGCAATGAGCAGTTCTTC. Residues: CASSVGEGGNEQFF.

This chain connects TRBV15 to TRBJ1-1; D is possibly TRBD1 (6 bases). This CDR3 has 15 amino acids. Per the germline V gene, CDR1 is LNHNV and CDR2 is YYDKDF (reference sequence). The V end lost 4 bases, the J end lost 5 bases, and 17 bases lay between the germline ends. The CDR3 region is CATSIHRVVETEAFF. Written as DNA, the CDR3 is TGTGCCACCAGCATCCACAGGGTAGTGGAGACTGAAGCTTTCTTT.

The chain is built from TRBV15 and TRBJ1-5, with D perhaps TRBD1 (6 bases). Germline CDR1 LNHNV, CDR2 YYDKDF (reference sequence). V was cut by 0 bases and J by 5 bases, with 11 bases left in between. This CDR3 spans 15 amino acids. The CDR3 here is CATSRDGTTYQPQHF. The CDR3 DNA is TGTGCCACCAGCAGAGATGGGACAACTTATCAGCCCCAGCATTTT.

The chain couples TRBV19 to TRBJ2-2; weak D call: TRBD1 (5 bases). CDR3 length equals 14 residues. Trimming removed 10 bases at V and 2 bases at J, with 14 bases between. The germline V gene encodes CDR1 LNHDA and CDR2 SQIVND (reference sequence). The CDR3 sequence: CATLDQGNTGELFF. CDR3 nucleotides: TGTGCCACCTTGGACCAGGGAAACACCGGGGAGCTGTTTTTT.

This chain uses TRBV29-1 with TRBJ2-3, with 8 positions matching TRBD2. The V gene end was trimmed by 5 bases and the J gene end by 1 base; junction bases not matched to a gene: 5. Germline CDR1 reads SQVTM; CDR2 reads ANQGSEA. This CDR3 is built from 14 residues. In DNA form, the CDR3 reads TGCAGCGTTAAGCGGGAGAGGGGCACAGATACGCAGTATTTT. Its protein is CSVKRERGTDTQYF.

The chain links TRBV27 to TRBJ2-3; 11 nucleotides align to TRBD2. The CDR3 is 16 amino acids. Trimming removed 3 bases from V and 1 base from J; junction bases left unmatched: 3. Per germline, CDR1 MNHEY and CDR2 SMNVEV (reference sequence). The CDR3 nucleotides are TGTGCCAGCAGTTTGATACTAGCGGGAGGCACAGATACGCAGTATTTT. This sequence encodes CASSLILAGGTDTQYF.

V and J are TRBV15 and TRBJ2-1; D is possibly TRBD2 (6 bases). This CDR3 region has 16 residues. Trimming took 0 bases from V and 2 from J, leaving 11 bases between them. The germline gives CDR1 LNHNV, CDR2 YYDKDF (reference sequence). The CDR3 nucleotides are TGTGCCACCAGCAGAGATCGACTAGTCCCCTACAATGAGCAGTTCTTC. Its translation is CATSRDRLVPYNEQFF. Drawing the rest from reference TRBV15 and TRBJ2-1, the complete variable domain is DAMVIQNPRYQVTQFGKPVTLSCSQTLNHNVMYWYQQKSSQAPKLLFHYYDKDFNNEADTPDNFQSRRPNTSFCFLDIRSPGLGDTAMYLCATSRDRLVPYNEQFFGPGTRLTVL.

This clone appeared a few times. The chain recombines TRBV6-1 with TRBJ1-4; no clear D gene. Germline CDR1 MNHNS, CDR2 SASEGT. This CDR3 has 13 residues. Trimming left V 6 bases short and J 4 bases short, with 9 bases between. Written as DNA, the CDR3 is TGTGCCAGCAGGGCCCTCCTTAATGAAAAACTGTTTTTT. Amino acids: CASRALLNEKLFF.

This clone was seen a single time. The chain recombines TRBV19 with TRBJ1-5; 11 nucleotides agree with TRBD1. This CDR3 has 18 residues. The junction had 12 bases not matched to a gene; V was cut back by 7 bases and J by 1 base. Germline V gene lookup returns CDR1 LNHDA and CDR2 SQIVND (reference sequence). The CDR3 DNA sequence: TGTGCCAGTACCCCCGGGACAGGGGGGCTTCGGAGCAATCAGCCCCAGCATTTT. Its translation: CASTPGTGGLRSNQPQHF.

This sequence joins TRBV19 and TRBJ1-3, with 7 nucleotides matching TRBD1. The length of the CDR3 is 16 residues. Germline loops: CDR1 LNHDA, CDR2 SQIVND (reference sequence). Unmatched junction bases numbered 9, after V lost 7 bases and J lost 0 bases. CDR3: CASTLGQPYSGNTIYF. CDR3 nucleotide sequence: TGTGCCAGTACCTTGGGACAGCCCTACTCTGGAAACACCATATATTTT.

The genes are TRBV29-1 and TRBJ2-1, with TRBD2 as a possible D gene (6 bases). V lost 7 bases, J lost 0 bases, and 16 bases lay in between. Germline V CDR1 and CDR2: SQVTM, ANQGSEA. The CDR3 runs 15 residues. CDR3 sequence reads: CSGGERVSSYNEQFF. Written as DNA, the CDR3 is TGCAGCGGGGGGGAGCGGGTTAGCTCCTACAATGAGCAGTTCTTC.

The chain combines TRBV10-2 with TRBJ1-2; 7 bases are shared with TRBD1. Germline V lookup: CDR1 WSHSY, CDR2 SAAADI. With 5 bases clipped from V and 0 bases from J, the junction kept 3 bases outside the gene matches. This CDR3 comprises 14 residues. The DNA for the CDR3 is TGCGCCAGCAGTAGACAGGGATCTAACTATGGCTACACCTTC. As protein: CASSRQGSNYGYTF.

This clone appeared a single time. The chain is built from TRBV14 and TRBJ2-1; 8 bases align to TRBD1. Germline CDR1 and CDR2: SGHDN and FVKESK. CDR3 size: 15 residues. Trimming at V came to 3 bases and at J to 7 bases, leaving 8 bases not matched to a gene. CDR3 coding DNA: TGTGCCAGCAGCCAGATCGACAGGGGTGGGAATGAGCAGTTCTTC. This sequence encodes CASSQIDRGGNEQFF.

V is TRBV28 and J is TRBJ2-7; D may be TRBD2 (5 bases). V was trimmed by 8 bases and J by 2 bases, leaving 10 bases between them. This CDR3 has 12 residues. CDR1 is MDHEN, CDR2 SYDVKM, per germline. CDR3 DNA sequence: TGTGCCAGCGGACTGACCCCCTACGAGCAGTACTTC. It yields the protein CASGLTPYEQYF.

This chain's CDR3 is CASSHTGLAIKSSYNEQFF. In DNA form, the CDR3 reads TGTGCCAGCAGCCACACTGGACTAGCGATTAAAAGCTCCTACAATGAGCAGTTCTTC. The chain joins TRBV7-9 to TRBJ2-1; 9 bases fit TRBD2. CDR1 and CDR2 from the germline V gene are SEHNR and FQNEAQ (reference sequence). V lost 5 bases and J lost 0; bases outside the gene matches: 14. The CDR3 runs to 19 residues.

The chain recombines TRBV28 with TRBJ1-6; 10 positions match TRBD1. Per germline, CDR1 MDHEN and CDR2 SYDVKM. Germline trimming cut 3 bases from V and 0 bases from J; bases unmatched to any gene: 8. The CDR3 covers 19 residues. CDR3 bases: TGTGCCAGCAGTTTGCCGGGACAGGGGACAAGCTCCTATAATTCACCCCTCCACTTT. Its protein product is CASSLPGQGTSSYNSPLHF.

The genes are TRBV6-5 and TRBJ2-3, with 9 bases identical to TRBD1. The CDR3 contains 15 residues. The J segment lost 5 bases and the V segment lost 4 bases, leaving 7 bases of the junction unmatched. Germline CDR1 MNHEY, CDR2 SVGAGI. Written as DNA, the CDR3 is TGTGCCAGCAGTTTACAGGGGGCGGTATTAGATACGCAGTATTTT. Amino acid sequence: CASSLQGAVLDTQYF.

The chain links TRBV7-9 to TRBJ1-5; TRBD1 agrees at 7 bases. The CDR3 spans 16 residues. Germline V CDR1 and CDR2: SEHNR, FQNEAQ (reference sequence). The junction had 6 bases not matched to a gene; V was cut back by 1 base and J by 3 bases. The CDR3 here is CASSLESRGNNQPQHF. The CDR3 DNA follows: TGTGCCAGCAGCTTAGAGAGCAGGGGGAACAATCAGCCCCAGCATTTT.

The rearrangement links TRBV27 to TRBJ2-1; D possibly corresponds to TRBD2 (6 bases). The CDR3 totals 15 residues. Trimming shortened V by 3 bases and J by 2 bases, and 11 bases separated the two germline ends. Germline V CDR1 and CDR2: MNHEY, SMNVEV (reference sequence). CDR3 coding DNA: TGTGCCAGCAGTTTTGGAGGGGCCCCCTACAATGAGCAGTTCTTC. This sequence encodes CASSFGGAPYNEQFF.

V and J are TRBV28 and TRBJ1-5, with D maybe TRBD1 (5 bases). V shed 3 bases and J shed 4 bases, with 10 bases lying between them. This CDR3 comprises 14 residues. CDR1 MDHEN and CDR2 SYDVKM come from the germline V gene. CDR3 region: CASSLTEINQPQHF. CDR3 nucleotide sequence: TGTGCCAGCAGTTTGACAGAGATTAATCAGCCCCAGCATTTT.

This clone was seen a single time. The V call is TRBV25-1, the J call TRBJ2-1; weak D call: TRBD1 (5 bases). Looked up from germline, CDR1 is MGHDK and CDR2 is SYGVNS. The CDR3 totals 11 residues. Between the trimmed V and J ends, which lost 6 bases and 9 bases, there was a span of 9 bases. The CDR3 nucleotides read TGTGCCAGCAGCCAGGGCCCTGAGCAGTTCTTC. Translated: CASSQGPEQFF.

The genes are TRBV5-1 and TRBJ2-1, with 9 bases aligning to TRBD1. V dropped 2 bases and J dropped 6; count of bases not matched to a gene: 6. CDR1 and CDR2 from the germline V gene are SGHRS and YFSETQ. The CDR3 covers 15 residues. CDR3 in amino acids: CASSFGTGSFNEQFF. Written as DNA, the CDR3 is TGCGCCAGCAGCTTTGGGACAGGGTCATTCAATGAGCAGTTCTTC. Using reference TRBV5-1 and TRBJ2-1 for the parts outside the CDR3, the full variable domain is KAGVTQTPRYLIKTRGQQVTLSCSPISGHRSVSWYQQTPGQGLQFLFEYFSETQRNKGNFPGRFSGRQFSNSRSEMNVSTLELGDSALYLCASSFGTGSFNEQFFGPGTRLTVL.

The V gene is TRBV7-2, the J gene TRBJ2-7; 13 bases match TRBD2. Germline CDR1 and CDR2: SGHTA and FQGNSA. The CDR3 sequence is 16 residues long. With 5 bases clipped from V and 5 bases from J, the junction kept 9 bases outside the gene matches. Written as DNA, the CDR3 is TGTGCCAGCAGCCCCGGGACTAGCGGGACGGCCCACGAGCAGTACTTC. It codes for CASSPGTSGTAHEQYF.

In nucleotides, the CDR3 is TGTGCCAGCAGTTTAGTCTCCCGCACAGATACGCAGTATTTT. Its translation is CASSLVSRTDTQYF. The rearrangement links TRBV28 to TRBJ2-3; D is unclear. This CDR3 is built from 14 residues. V lost 2 bases and J lost 1, with 7 bases in between. Germline V CDR1 and CDR2: MDHEN, SYDVKM.

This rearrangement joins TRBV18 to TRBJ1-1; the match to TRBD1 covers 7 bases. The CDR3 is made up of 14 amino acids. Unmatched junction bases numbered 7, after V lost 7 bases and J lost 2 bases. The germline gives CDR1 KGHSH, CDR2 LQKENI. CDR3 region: CASLGTASNTEAFF. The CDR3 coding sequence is TGTGCCAGCTTAGGGACAGCTAGTAACACTGAAGCTTTCTTT.

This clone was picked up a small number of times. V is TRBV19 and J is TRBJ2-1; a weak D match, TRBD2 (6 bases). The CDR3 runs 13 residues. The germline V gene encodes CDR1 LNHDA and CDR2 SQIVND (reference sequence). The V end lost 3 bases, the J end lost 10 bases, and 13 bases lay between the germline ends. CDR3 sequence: CASSIQIRGEQFF. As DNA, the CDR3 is TGTGCCAGTAGTATTCAGATCCGGGGGGAGCAGTTCTTC. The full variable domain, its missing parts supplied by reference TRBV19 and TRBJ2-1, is DGGITQSPKYLFRKEGQNVTLSCEQNLNHDAMYWYRQDPGQGLRLIYYSQIVNDFQKGDIAEGYSVSREKKESFPLTVTSAQKNPTAFYLCASSIQIRGEQFFGPGTRLTVL.

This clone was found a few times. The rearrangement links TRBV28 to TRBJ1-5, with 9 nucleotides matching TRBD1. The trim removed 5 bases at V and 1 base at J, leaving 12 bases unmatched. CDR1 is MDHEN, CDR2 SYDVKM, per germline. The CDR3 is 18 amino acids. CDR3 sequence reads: CASSPGTGRGNSNQPQHF. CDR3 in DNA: TGTGCCAGCAGTCCCGGGACAGGGCGGGGAAACAGCAATCAGCCCCAGCATTTT.

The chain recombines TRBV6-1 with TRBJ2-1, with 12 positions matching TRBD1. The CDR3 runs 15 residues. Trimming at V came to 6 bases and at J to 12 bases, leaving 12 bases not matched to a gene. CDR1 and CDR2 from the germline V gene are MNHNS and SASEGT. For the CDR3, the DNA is TGTGCCAGCAGCGAACCGGGACAGGGGGCGCATAGGCAGTTCTTC. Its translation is CASSEPGQGAHRQFF.

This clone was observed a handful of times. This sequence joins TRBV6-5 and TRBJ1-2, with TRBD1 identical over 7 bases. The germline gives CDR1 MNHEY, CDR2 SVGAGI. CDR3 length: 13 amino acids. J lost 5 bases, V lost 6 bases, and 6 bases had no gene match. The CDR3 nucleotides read TGTGCCAGCAGCACGACAGGGCCATATGGCTACACCTTC. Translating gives CASSTTGPYGYTF.

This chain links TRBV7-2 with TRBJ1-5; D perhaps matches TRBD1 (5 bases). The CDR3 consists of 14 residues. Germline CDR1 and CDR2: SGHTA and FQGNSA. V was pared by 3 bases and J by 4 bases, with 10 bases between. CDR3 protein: CASSLAGPNQPQHF. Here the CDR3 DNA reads TGTGCCAGCAGCTTGGCAGGGCCTAATCAGCCCCAGCATTTT. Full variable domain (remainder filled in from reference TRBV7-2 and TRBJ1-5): GAGVSQSPSNKVTEKGKDVELRCDPISGHTALYWYRQSLGQGLEFLIYFQGNSAPDKSGLPSDRFSAERTGGSVSTLTIQRTQQEDSAVYLCASSLAGPNQPQHFGDGTRLSIL.